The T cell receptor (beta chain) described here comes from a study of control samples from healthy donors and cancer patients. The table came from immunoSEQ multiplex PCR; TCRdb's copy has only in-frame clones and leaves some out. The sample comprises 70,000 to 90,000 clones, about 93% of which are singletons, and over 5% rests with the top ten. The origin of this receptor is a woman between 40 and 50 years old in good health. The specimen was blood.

Here the CDR3 reads CASSFRQIGTGELFF. In nucleotides, the CDR3 is TGTGCCAGCAGCTTCCGACAGATCGGGACCGGGGAGCTGTTTTTT. The V gene is TRBV5-4, the J gene TRBJ2-2; D is possibly TRBD1 (5 bases). The CDR3 is 15 amino acids. With 2 bases removed from V and 5 bases from J, the gap between germline ends came to 13 bases. CDR1 SGHNT and CDR2 YYREEE come from the germline V gene (reference sequence).